These T cell receptor beta chains were read from a single sample in a study of T cell repertoires in cytomegalovirus infection. TCRdb reanalysed the reads using MiXCR and keeps one entry per CDR3 protein. The sample has about 80,000 distinct CDR3 sequences; 3% to 4.5% are singletons. The material sequenced was PBMCs. These receptors were obtained from a human donor in good health (CMV status not recorded). Some clones in this sample may be carry-over from other donors' samples. Both conserved end residues are part of each CDR3. The D gene is left open where the match is weak. The size field reads once, few or many counts, or a class when the clone is expanded.

d_call clone_size j_call v_call cdr3_nt cdr3_aa
NA many TRBJ2-3 TRBV11-2 TGTGCCAGCAGCGCCCAGAGGGCCGCAGATACGCAGTATTTT CASSAQRAADTQYF
TRBD2 many TRBJ2-1 TRBV6-4 TGTGCCAGCAGTGACTCCGCGCGGGGGGCCTACAATGAGCAGTTCTTC CASSDSARGAYNEQFF
NA many TRBJ1-5 TRBV6-6 TGTGCCAGCATGGGGGGGGCTGGCAATCAGCCCCAGCATTTT CASMGGAGNQPQHF
TRBD1 many TRBJ2-5 TRBV7-9 TGTGCCAGCAGCTCGACAGGGGGCCAAGAGACCCAGTACTTC CASSSTGGQETQYF
NA many TRBJ2-7 TRBV6-1 TGTGCCAGCAGCAACAGTTTCTCCTACGAGCAGTACTTC CASSNSFSYEQYF
TRBD1 many TRBJ2-7 TRBV12-3/TRBV12-4 TGTGCCAGCAGTCTGAACAGGGGTGTGTACTTC CASSLNRGVYF
NA many TRBJ1-1 TRBV27 TGTGCCAGCACCCTGGGGAGCGAGGGGAACACTGAAGCTTTCTTT CASTLGSEGNTEAFF
NA many TRBJ2-5 TRBV7-2 TGTGCCAGCAGCTCCCGCCAAGGGACCCAGTACTTC CASSSRQGTQYF
NA many TRBJ2-7 TRBV5-4 TGTGCCAGCAGCTTGGCACCTTACGAGCAGTACTTC CASSLAPYEQYF
NA many TRBJ1-6 TRBV6-5 TGTGCCAGCCAGGAAGTCGGTCGGTTAAATTCACCCCTCCACTTT CASQEVGRLNSPLHF
TRBD2 many TRBJ2-2 TRBV7-2 TGTGCCAGCAGCCCGGGACTAGCGGGGGGAAGCTACACCGGGGAGCTGTTTTTT CASSPGLAGGSYTGELFF
NA many TRBJ1-3 TRBV5-4 TGTGCCAGCAGCCCTACCGTGGGCTCTGGAAACACCATATATTTT CASSPTVGSGNTIYF
NA many TRBJ1-1 TRBV4-1 TGCGCCAGCAGCCTAGCGACAGGCTTGAACACTGAAGCTTTCTTT CASSLATGLNTEAFF
NA many TRBJ1-6 TRBV12-3/TRBV12-4 TGTGCCAGCAGCCAGTATAGCTCCTATAATTCACCCCTCCACTTT CASSQYSSYNSPLHF
NA many TRBJ1-6 TRBV7-2 TGTGCCAGCAGCTTAATAGGAGAATATTCACCCCTCCACTTT CASSLIGEYSPLHF
TRBD2 many TRBJ2-3 TRBV12-3/TRBV12-4 TGTGCCAGCAGTTTTTACGCGGGGGGCCGAGGGGAAGATACGCAGTATTTT CASSFYAGGRGEDTQYF
TRBD1 many TRBJ1-4 TRBV18 TGTGCCAGCTCCCCGGGACAGAGTAATGAAAAACTGTTTTTT CASSPGQSNEKLFF
NA many TRBJ2-1 TRBV7-9 TGTGCCAGCAGCTTAGCGCTAGGACTTACTTACAATGAGCAGTTCTTC CASSLALGLTYNEQFF
NA many TRBJ1-1 TRBV6-6 TGTGCCAGCAGTTACTTAACCGGGGGAACGATATCTGAAGCTTTCTTT CASSYLTGGTISEAFF
NA many TRBJ1-1 TRBV6-6 TGTGCCAGCAGTTTTTCAGAGAACACTGAAGCTTTCTTT CASSFSENTEAFF
NA many TRBJ1-1 TRBV6-2/TRBV6-3 TGTGCCAGCAGTTACGCGGAGAACACTGAAGCTTTCTTT CASSYAENTEAFF
NA many TRBJ1-2 TRBV2 TGTGCCAGCACGGTCGCGTCCCGGTATGGCTACACCTTC CASTVASRYGYTF
NA many TRBJ2-1 TRBV7-2 TGTGCCAGCGGGTCGGGGACCTCCTACAATGAGCAGTTCTTC CASGSGTSYNEQFF
NA many TRBJ1-1 TRBV28 TGTGCCAGCAGTTTAAGGACGGTGAACACTGAAGCTTTCTTT CASSLRTVNTEAFF
TRBD2 many TRBJ2-1 TRBV6-1 TGTGCCAGCAGTGGGGTAGCGGGGGGGTTCTGGGAGCAGTTCTTC CASSGVAGGFWEQFF
NA many TRBJ2-7 TRBV7-8 TGTGCCAGCAGCTTAGCGCCGAGGACCTACGAGCAGTACTTC CASSLAPRTYEQYF
NA many TRBJ1-4 TRBV18 TGTGCCAGCTCACCGGCCGGGACTAAGTTTTTT CASSPAGTKFF
NA few TRBJ1-2 TRBV20-1 TGCAGTGCTCGGACAGTGAACGGCTACACCTTC CSARTVNGYTF
TRBD2 many TRBJ2-1 TRBV19 TGTGCCAGTAGTGGACTAGCGGGGGCCTTTGAGCAGTTCTTC CASSGLAGAFEQFF
TRBD1 many TRBJ2-7 TRBV6-2/TRBV6-3 TGTGCCAGCAGTTACGCCTGGACAGGGGGCTTCGAGCAGTACTTC CASSYAWTGGFEQYF
TRBD1 many TRBJ2-7 TRBV6-6 TGTGCCAGCAGTTACTTCTTGGACAGGGGGCTTCTCGAGCAGTACTTC CASSYFLDRGLLEQYF
NA many TRBJ1-1 TRBV5-6 TGTGCCAGCACTCTGGTTATGAACACTGAAGCTTTCTTT CASTLVMNTEAFF
TRBD1 many TRBJ1-5 TRBV20-1 TGCAGTGCTAGAAACACCGCTACAGGGGCGTTCAGGAGCAATCAGCCCCAGCATTTT CSARNTATGAFRSNQPQHF
NA many TRBJ1-1 TRBV6-2/TRBV6-3 TGTGCCAGCAGAAACGGGGTGAGCCGCAAAGCTTTCTTT CASRNGVSRKAFF